This TCR beta chain was recorded in a study of neoadjuvant nivolumab and ipilimumab in lung cancer. Profiled with immunoSEQ multiplex PCR; TCRdb holds only in-frame clones, not every one. The sample lists some 17,000 clones, more than 70% seen once, with 8% in the top ten. V shed 5 bases, J shed 5 bases, and the junction held 7 bases outside the gene matches. The CDR3 is made up of 14 amino acids. Germline V gives CDR1 SEHNR, CDR2 FQNEAQ (reference sequence). Study-level findings and limits: Resected-tumor TCR richness correlated positively with pretherapy blood richness.

Comments on this clone: Its antigen is not known.

This chain joins TRBV7-9 and TRBJ1-1; 8 positions agree with TRBD1. Material: tumor tissue, obtained after neoadjuvant nivolumab, alone or with ipilimumab, at or shortly before surgery. This receptor was obtained from an adult with non-small cell lung cancer. The CDR3 protein is CASSVTGAGTEAFF. The DNA of the CDR3 is TGTGCCAGCAGCGTGACAGGGGCGGGAACTGAAGCTTTCTTT. Full variable domain (remainder filled in from reference TRBV7-9 and TRBJ1-1): DTGVSQNPRHKITKRGQNVTFRCDPISEHNRLYWYRQTLGQGPEFLTYFQNEAQLEKSRLLSDRFSAERPKGSFSTLEIQRTEQGDSAMYLCASSVTGAGTEAFFGQGTRLTVV.